This T cell receptor beta chain emerged from a study of blood T cell repertoires in COVID-19. Study overall: The origin of the acute and convalescent COVID-19 samples was the United States, Italy and Spain.

Trimming at V came to 1 base and at J to 8 bases, leaving 5 bases not matched to a gene. CDR3 length: 16 amino acids. Germline values: CDR1 LGHNA, CDR2 YNFKEQ. Clones were read by immunoSEQ multiplex PCR, and TCRdb kept only the in-frame ones, dropping some. This sample carries 110,000 to 150,000 clones, around 85% of them seen once, and the ten largest clones take more than 2.5%. The origin of this receptor is an elderly woman with acute or convalescent COVID-19. Sequencing used peripheral blood. The chain uses TRBV4-2 and TRBJ2-1; TRBD2 matches at 13 bases. The CDR3 nucleotides read TGTGCCAGCAGCCAAGTGGGACTAGCGGGGCTCGATGAGCAGTTCTTC. Protein product: CASSQVGLAGLDEQFF.